The 15 T cell receptor beta chains reported below all come from one sample, sequenced in a study of cytomegalovirus exposure and HLA in healthy donors. Both 60 Vbeta primers and 13 Jbeta primers went into the PCR. Sequencing was performed with immunoSEQ multiplex PCR; in TCRdb, only in-frame clones are kept and a portion is missing. In the table there are 150,000 to 160,000 clones, 70% to 85% of which are singletons. Material for sequencing was PBMCs. The receptor source for this set is a woman aged 50 to 60 in good health and CMV-seropositive.

The V gene is TRBV6-1, the J gene TRBJ1-5; perhaps TRBD1 as D (6 bases). The V end lost 4 bases, the J end lost 7 bases, and 14 bases lay between the germline ends. This CDR3 comprises 14 residues. Germline CDR1 reads MNHNS; CDR2 reads SASEGT. CDR3 DNA: TGTGCCAGCAGTGGGTCAGGGGATGGGCAGCCCCAGCATTTT. Its translation: CASSGSGDGQPQHF.

In this sample, this clone turned up once. The rearrangement joins TRBV15 to TRBJ2-4, with 7 positions matching TRBD2. V dropped 4 bases and J dropped 7; count of bases not matched to a gene: 7. Per the germline V gene, CDR1 is LNHNV and CDR2 is YYDKDF (reference sequence). The CDR3 is 14 residues long. CDR3 nucleotides: TGTGCCACCAGCAAAGCGGGGAACGGGAACATTCAGTACTTC. This translates into CATSKAGNGNIQYF.

Note on this clone: The junction departs from the called germline gene at one end, perhaps through a read error. Other DNA sequences in this specimen translate into the identical CDR3. This chain links TRBV5-1 with TRBJ1-1, with unresolved D. This CDR3 region has 17 residues. CDR1 and CDR2 from the germline V gene are SGHRS and YFSETQ. CDR3 loop: CASSLGQARTMNTEAFF. The CDR3 nucleotides read TGCGCCAGCAGCTTGGGGCAGGCGAGGACTATGAACACCGAAGCTTTCTTT.

The CDR3 region has the DNA TGTGCCAGCAGCCTCCAGGGGAGGGCTGAAGCTTTCTTT. Protein: CASSLQGRAEAFF. V usage is TRBV5-4 and J usage is TRBJ1-1, with D tentatively TRBD1 (6 bases). V lost 4 bases, J lost 6 bases, and 13 bases lay in between. The CDR3 has 13 amino acids. Germline V gene sequence: CDR1 SGHNT, CDR2 YYREEE (reference sequence).

The genes are TRBV28 and TRBJ1-3; D might be TRBD1 (6 bases). This CDR3 has 14 residues. Germline lookup yields CDR1 MDHEN and CDR2 SYDVKM. The V end was cut by 7 bases, the J end by 3 bases, with 13 bases between. The CDR3 DNA reads as TGTGCCAGCACCAGGGGAACTTATGGAAACACCATATATTTT. It encodes CASTRGTYGNTIYF.

This chain links TRBV7-2 with TRBJ2-7; 9 bases map to TRBD1. V dropped 4 bases and J dropped 3; count of bases not matched to a gene: 4. Germline assignment: CDR1 SGHTA and CDR2 FQGNSA. The CDR3 has 14 amino acids. The CDR3 protein is CASSSDRGRYEQYF. The CDR3 coding sequence is TGTGCCAGCAGCTCGGACAGGGGTCGCTACGAGCAGTACTTC.

The V call is TRBV15, the J call TRBJ2-3; 9 nucleotides align to TRBD2. Per germline, CDR1 LNHNV and CDR2 YYDKDF (reference sequence). The CDR3 totals 16 residues. With V trimmed by 3 bases and J by 1 base, 5 bases remained unmatched. In DNA, the CDR3 is TGTGCCACCAGCAGGGCTATAGCGGGGGGCACAGATACGCAGTATTTT. Encoded protein: CATSRAIAGGTDTQYF. Variable domain in full (rest from reference TRBV15 and TRBJ2-3): DAMVIQNPRYQVTQFGKPVTLSCSQTLNHNVMYWYQQKSSQAPKLLFHYYDKDFNNEADTPDNFQSRRPNTSFCFLDIRSPGLGDTAMYLCATSRAIAGGTDTQYFGPGTRLTVL.

This rearrangement joins TRBV14 to TRBJ2-1; TRBD1 aligns across 9 bases. V was pared by 4 bases and J by 4 bases, with 8 bases of the junction left unmatched. From germline, CDR1 is SGHDN and CDR2 FVKESK. The CDR3 covers 16 residues. CDR3 bases: TGTGCCAGCAGCCCATCCGGGACAGGGAGGTACAATGAGCAGTTCTTC. As protein: CASSPSGTGRYNEQFF.

The chain uses TRBV7-9 and TRBJ1-3; 10 positions match TRBD1. Germline values: CDR1 SEHNR, CDR2 FQNEAQ (reference sequence). Unmatched junction bases numbered 4, after V lost 6 bases and J lost 2 bases. The CDR3 runs 15 residues. The CDR3 sequence: CASSPGQGAGNTIYF. The CDR3 DNA follows: TGTGCCAGCAGTCCCGGACAGGGGGCTGGAAACACCATATATTTT.

The chain joins TRBV7-2 to TRBJ1-2, with TRBD1 matching 7 bases. The J segment lost 4 bases and the V segment lost 0 bases, leaving 5 bases of the junction unmatched. The CDR3 covers 15 residues. The germline CDR1 and CDR2 sequences are SGHTA and FQGNSA. The CDR3, as DNA: TGTGCCAGCAGCTTAGCGTACAGGGGAAGCTATGGCTACACCTTC. Protein: CASSLAYRGSYGYTF.

This clone was seen just once. The chain employs TRBV29-1 and TRBJ1-5, with TRBD1 identical over 8 bases. CDR1 is SQVTM and CDR2 is ANQGSEA in the germline V gene. There are 13 residues in the CDR3. V shed 7 bases and J 6 bases; nucleotides not matched to a gene: 8. DNA for the CDR3: TGCAGCGCAGGACAGGGAGGAGGTCAGCCCCAGCATTTT. Its translation: CSAGQGGGQPQHF.

The V gene is TRBV30, the J gene TRBJ1-2, with a tentative D call TRBD1 (6 bases). The CDR3 runs to 17 residues. Germline V gene lookup returns CDR1 GTSNPN and CDR2 SVGIG (reference sequence). V lost 6 bases and J 6 bases, leaving 29 bases between the germline ends. CDR3 in amino acids: CACVGIPLTGKGHGYTF. In DNA form, the CDR3 reads TGTGCCTGCGTAGGGATTCCCTTAACAGGGAAGGGGCATGGCTACACCTTC.

This chain connects TRBV2 to TRBJ1-6; no reliable D call. The CDR3 runs to 16 residues. V was pared by 3 bases and J by 2 bases, with 11 bases between. The germline CDR1 and CDR2 sequences are SNHLY and FYNNEI. CDR3 in DNA: TGTGCCAGCAGTGACGAGGTTGAACCCTATAATTCACCCCTCCACTTT. It codes for CASSDEVEPYNSPLHF.

The chain combines TRBV9 with TRBJ2-7, with no clear D. The CDR3 covers 13 residues. The germline V gene encodes CDR1 SGDLS and CDR2 YYNGEE. Trimming took 2 bases from V and 3 from J, leaving 9 bases between them. This CDR3 reads CASSVAPRYEQYF. In nucleotides, the CDR3 is TGTGCCAGCAGCGTTGCGCCGCGCTACGAGCAGTACTTC.

The chain links TRBV6-6 to TRBJ1-4, with D hard to call. The germline V and J ends were trimmed by 6 bases and 8 bases, with 7 bases remaining between them. The CDR3 totals 11 residues. Germline lookup yields CDR1 MNHNY and CDR2 SVGAGI (reference sequence). CDR3 bases: TGTGCCAGCAGCTCGAGCGAAAAACTGTTTTTT. It encodes CASSSSEKLFF.